This T cell receptor (beta chain) was recovered during a study of blood T cell repertoires in COVID-19. Study in general: The samples span acute and convalescent COVID-19 from the United States, Italy and Spain. Nucleic acid was either cDNA or gDNA, and it came from T cells, B-cell-depleted T cells, or PBMCs.

As handled by the study authors: By means of reference gene primer amplification, nucleated cell counts were estimated. Data came from immunoSEQ multiplex PCR; TCRdb stores just in-frame clones and leaves some out. V, J and clone size derive from that table, while D and trimming were established from the DNA sequence. The sample carries about 140,000 clones, roughly 85% recorded once. The TCR sequence derives from a man aged 55 to 69 with acute or convalescent COVID-19. Sample: peripheral blood.

The CDR3 DNA is TGCGCCAGCAGTGAGAGGGACGGCCGGGACAGGGGTAACTCCTATAATTCACCCCTCCACTTT. Residues: CASSERDGRDRGNSYNSPLHF. This sequence joins TRBV10-1 and TRBJ1-6, with TRBD1 matching over 10 bases. This CDR3 region has 21 residues. J gave up 0 bases and V 2 bases, and 13 bases lay outside the gene matches. The V gene's germline CDR1 is WNHNN and CDR2 SYGVQD (reference sequence).